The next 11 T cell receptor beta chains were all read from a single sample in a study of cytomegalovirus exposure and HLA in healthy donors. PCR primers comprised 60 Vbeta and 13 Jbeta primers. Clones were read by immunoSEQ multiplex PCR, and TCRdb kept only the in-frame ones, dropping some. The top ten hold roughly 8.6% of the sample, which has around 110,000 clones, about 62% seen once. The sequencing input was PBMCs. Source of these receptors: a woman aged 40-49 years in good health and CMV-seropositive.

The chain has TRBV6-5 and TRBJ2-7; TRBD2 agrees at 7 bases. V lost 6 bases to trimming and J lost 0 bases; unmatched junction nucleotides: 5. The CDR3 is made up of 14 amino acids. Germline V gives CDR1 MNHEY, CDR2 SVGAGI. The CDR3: CASRAGLPSYEQYF. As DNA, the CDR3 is TGTGCCAGCAGAGCGGGACTGCCCTCCTACGAGCAGTACTTC.

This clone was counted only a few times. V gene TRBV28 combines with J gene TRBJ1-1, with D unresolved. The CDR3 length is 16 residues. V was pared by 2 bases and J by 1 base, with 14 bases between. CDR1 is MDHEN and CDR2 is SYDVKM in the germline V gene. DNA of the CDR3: TGTGCCAGCAGTTTAGAGGGTTCCTTTCCGAACACTGAAGCTTTCTTT. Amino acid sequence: CASSLEGSFPNTEAFF.

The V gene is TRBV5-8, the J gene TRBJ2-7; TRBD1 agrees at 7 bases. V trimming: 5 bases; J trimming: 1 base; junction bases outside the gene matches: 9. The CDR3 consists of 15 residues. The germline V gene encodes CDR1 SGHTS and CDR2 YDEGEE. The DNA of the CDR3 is TGTGCCAGCAGTTGGGGACAGAAGTATTCCTACGAGCAGTACTTC. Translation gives CASSWGQKYSYEQYF.

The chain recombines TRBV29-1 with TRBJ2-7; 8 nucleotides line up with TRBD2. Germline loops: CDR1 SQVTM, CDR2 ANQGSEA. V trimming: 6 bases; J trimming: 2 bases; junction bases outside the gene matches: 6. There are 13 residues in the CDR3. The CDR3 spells CSVLAGHPYEQYF. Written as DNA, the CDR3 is TGCAGCGTCTTAGCGGGGCACCCCTACGAGCAGTACTTC.

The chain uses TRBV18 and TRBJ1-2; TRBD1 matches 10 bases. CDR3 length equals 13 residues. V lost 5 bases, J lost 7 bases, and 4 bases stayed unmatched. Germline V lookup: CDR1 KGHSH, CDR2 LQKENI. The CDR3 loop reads CASSTGQGGGYTF. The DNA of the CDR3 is TGTGCCAGCTCAACCGGACAGGGGGGTGGCTACACCTTC.

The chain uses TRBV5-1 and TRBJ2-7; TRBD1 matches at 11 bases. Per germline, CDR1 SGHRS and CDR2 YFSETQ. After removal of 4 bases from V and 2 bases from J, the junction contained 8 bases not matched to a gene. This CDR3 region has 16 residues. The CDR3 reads CASSPIRGQGAYEQYF. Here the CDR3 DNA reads TGCGCCAGCAGCCCGATCCGGGGACAGGGGGCCTACGAGCAGTACTTC.

CDR3 in DNA: TGCGCCAGCAGGTACGACAGCGTTAATGAAAAACTGTTTTTT. Its protein product is CASRYDSVNEKLFF. The chain joins TRBV5-1 to TRBJ1-4; D is possibly TRBD1 (5 bases). The CDR3 length is 14 residues. Germline CDR1 SGHRS, CDR2 YFSETQ. Trimming took 5 bases from V and 4 from J, leaving 12 bases between them.

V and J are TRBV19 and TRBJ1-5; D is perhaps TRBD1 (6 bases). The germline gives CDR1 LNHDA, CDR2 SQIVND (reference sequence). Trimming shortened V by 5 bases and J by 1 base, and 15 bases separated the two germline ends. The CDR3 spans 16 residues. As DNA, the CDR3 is TGTGCCAGTAGTGGTTACAGGGTTATCAGCAATCAGCCCCAGCATTTT. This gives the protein CASSGYRVISNQPQHF.

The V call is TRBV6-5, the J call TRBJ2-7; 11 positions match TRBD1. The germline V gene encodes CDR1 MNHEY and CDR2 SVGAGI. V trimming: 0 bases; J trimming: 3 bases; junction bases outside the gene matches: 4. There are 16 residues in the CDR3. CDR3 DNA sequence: TGTGCCAGCAGTTACTCCGGACAGGGGGCGGTCTACGAGCAGTACTTC. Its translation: CASSYSGQGAVYEQYF.

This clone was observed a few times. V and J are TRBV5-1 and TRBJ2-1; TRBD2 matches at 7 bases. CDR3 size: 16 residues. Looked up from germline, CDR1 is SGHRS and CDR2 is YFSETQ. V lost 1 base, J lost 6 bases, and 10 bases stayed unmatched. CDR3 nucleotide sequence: TGCGCCAGCAGCTTGAACCTAGCGGAGGTTATCAATGAGCAGTTCTTC. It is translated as CASSLNLAEVINEQFF.

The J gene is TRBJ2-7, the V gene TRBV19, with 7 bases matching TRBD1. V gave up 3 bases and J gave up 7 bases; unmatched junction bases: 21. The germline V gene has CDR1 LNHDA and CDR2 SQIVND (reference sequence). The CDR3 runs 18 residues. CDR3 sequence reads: CASSITPRLTGRPMEQYF. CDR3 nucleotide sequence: TGTGCCAGTAGTATCACCCCCCGGTTGACAGGGCGTCCTATGGAGCAGTACTTC. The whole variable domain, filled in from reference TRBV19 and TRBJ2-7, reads DGGITQSPKYLFRKEGQNVTLSCEQNLNHDAMYWYRQDPGQGLRLIYYSQIVNDFQKGDIAEGYSVSREKKESFPLTVTSAQKNPTAFYLCASSITPRLTGRPMEQYFGPGTRLTVT.